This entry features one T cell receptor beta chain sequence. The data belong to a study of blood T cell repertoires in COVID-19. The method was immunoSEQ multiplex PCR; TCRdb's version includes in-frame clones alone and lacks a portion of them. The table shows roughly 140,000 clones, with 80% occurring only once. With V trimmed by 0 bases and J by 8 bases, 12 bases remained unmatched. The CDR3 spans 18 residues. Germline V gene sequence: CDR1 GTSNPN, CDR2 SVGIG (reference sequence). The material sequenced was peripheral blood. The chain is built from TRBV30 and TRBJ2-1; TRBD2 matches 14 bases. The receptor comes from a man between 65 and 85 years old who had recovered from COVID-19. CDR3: CAWSVGLAGVPLTDEQFF. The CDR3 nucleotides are TGTGCCTGGAGTGTGGGACTAGCGGGAGTCCCCCTTACGGATGAGCAGTTCTTC.